This TCR beta chain was sequenced during a study of vaccination and CD4 T cells after COVID-19. Study context: Researchers treated control cultures with a CEFX pool, an HIV-1 Nef pool, or no peptide. Study results and caveats: Apart from involving relatively few convalescent patients, the work omitted early post-infection timepoints. SARS-CoV-2-reactive clonotypes showed a nonsignificant median rise from about 22 to 38.

The Oncomine TCR Beta short-read assay was applied to DNA of cultured CD4+ T cells. Once CD4+ T cells had been cultured, genomic DNA was extracted from them. TCRdb re-derived calls from the PCR reads in MiXCR, one entry per CDR3 protein. The sample has thousands of distinct CDR3 sequences; 30% to 40% are singletons. On this clonotype itself: Its target is not known.

The treatment: 10-day PBMC culture with coronavirus spike peptide pools or control peptides (ViraFEST assay). Harvesting of the unexposed donor's CD4+ T cells predated the COVID-19 pandemic (2011-2018). Whenever cell numbers allowed, CD4+ T cells from unexposed donors were probed with SARS-CoV-2 S/N and four cold-coronavirus spikes. Germline V gene sequence: CDR1 SGHAT, CDR2 FQNNGV. The CDR3 runs to 14 residues. Trimming took 7 bases from V and 1 from J, leaving 13 bases between them. Source material: CD4+ T cells from blood, cultured in vitro. V is TRBV11-2 and J is TRBJ1-1, with D unclear. The source is a human donor in good health. In nucleotides, the CDR3 is TGTGCCAGCACCAAGGCGGGGAGGAACACTGAAGCTTTCTTT. Its protein product is CASTKAGRNTEAFF.